A single sample is the source of the 5 T cell receptor beta chains below, sequenced in a study of beta chain features in type 1 diabetes. What was sequenced were expressed TCRB transcripts, since all of the isolated RNA had been reverse transcribed. Sequenced by immunoSEQ multiplex PCR; TCRdb stores in-frame clones only, minus some. The sample contains hundreds of thousands of clones, 11% to 15% of which appear only once. Sequencing was carried out using central memory CD4+ T cells from blood. These receptor sequences come from a man aged 25-45 years in good health.

This clone was detected a few times. The chain employs TRBV7-2 and TRBJ1-2, with D tentatively TRBD1 (5 bases). The V and J ends lost 5 bases and 8 bases respectively, with 15 bases between them. The CDR3 length is 13 residues. The V gene's germline CDR1 is SGHTA and CDR2 FQGNSA. The CDR3 nucleotides are TGTGCCAGCAGCCCGCGGGGCATAGGAGGCTACACCTTC. Encoded protein: CASSPRGIGGYTF.

This clone was detected a few times. The chain combines TRBV9 with TRBJ2-5, with D uncertain. The CDR3 spans 15 residues. The V end lost 0 bases, the J end lost 2 bases, and 11 bases lay between the germline ends. Germline CDR1 and CDR2: SGDLS and YYNGEE. CDR3 bases: TGTGCCAGCAGCGTAGGAAGCGTACCTCAAGAGACCCAGTACTTC. Amino acid sequence: CASSVGSVPQETQYF.

V gene TRBV6-5 combines with J gene TRBJ2-7; perhaps TRBD1 as D (7 bases). This CDR3 is built from 14 residues. V lost 2 bases and J lost 6, with 14 bases in between. The germline CDR1 and CDR2 sequences are MNHEY and SVGAGI. The CDR3 loop reads CASSYAGQLLEQYF. DNA for the CDR3: TGTGCCAGCAGTTACGCGGGACAGCTTCTCGAGCAGTACTTC.

This clone occurred a few times. The chain joins TRBV6-1 to TRBJ1-6; D not certain. CDR3 length: 12 residues. CDR1 MNHNS and CDR2 SASEGT come from the germline V gene. Trimming pared 4 bases from V and 13 bases from J, leaving 11 bases between. The CDR3 region is CASSATSPPLHF. The CDR3 DNA follows: TGTGCCAGCAGTGCCACGAGTCCTCCCCTCCACTTT.

In this sample, this clone turned up a few times. The chain uses TRBV30 and TRBJ2-5; D gene unclear. V shed 4 bases and J shed 4 bases, with 7 bases lying between them. The CDR3 extends over 11 amino acids. Germline V gene lookup returns CDR1 GTSNPN and CDR2 SVGIG (reference sequence). CDR3 nucleotide sequence: TGTGCCTGGACATTGGGAGAGACCCAGTACTTC. Its protein product is CAWTLGETQYF.